Listed here are 24 T cell receptor beta chains from one sample, sequenced in a study of blood T cell repertoires in COVID-19. Generated by immunoSEQ multiplex PCR, the TCRdb table keeps only in-frame clones and is missing some. The data hold about 360,000 clones, with 70% to 90% observed a single time. Sequenced input: PBMCs or T cells enriched from blood (not recorded which). Source of these receptors: a woman aged 40 to 50 with acute COVID-19.

The chain links TRBV2 to TRBJ2-1; weak D call: TRBD2 (5 bases). The CDR3 has 15 residues. Germline V gene lookup returns CDR1 SNHLY and CDR2 FYNNEI. Trimming cost V 3 bases and J 1 base, with 10 bases left between them. CDR3 sequence reads: CASSDEGTSYNEQFF. The DNA for the CDR3 is TGTGCCAGCAGTGATGAGGGAACGTCCTACAATGAGCAGTTCTTC.

V gene TRBV3-1 (or the pseudogene TRBV3-2) combines with J gene TRBJ1-5; 7 positions agree with TRBD1. CDR1 is LGHDT and CDR2 is YNNKEL in the germline V gene (reference sequence). The junction had 10 bases not matched to a gene; V was cut back by 1 base and J by 4 bases. This CDR3 contains 17 residues. The CDR3, as DNA: TGTGCCAGCAGCCAAGGGGCCGGGACAGTGGAAAATCAGCCCCAGCATTTT. Protein: CASSQGAGTVENQPQHF.

The V gene is TRBV11-2, the J gene TRBJ1-3, with TRBD1 matching over 9 bases. This CDR3 is built from 18 residues. The ends lost 4 bases at V and 4 bases at J; junction bases unmatched: 14. Germline loops: CDR1 SGHAT, CDR2 FQNNGV. The CDR3, as DNA: TGTGCCAGCAGCTCGACCGGGACAGGGAAGAGCGGAGGAAACACCATATATTTT. It specifies CASSSTGTGKSGGNTIYF.

V is TRBV10-3 and J is TRBJ1-1; D might be TRBD1 (5 bases). Trimming removed 6 bases from V and 3 bases from J, with 14 bases in between. Germline V gene data show CDR1 as ENHRY and CDR2 as SYGVKD. The CDR3 has 14 amino acids. As DNA, the CDR3 is TGTGCCATCAGCTCGCAGGGAAAGGACACTGAAGCTTTCTTT. It is translated as CAISSQGKDTEAFF.

The chain links TRBV24-1 to TRBJ1-4; tentative D call: TRBD1 (6 bases). The CDR3 runs to 19 residues. CDR1 and CDR2 from the germline V gene are KGHDR and SFDVKD. With 1 base removed from V and 4 bases from J, the gap between germline ends came to 21 bases. The CDR3, as DNA: TGTGCCACCAGTGATTTTCTCTGGGGGCCGACACTCCATAATGAAAAACTGTTTTTT. It translates to CATSDFLWGPTLHNEKLFF.

The sample holds one count of this clone. This sequence joins TRBV11-3 and TRBJ2-3; tentatively, D is TRBD2 (6 bases). This CDR3 is built from 14 residues. Germline CDR1 is SGHNT and CDR2 is YENEEA. The V end lost 4 bases, the J end lost 0 bases, and 8 bases lay between the germline ends. CDR3 sequence reads: CASSSGGSTDTQYF. CDR3 coding DNA: TGTGCCAGCAGCTCCGGGGGTAGCACAGATACGCAGTATTTT.

The V call is TRBV5-1, the J call TRBJ2-3; D ambiguous. V gave up 0 bases and J gave up 2 bases, with 10 bases separating them. Germline loops: CDR1 SGHRS, CDR2 YFSETQ. CDR3 length: 15 amino acids. In nucleotides, the CDR3 is TGCGCCAGCAGCTTGGAGTGGCATCTCACAGATACGCAGTATTTT. Translated, it gives CASSLEWHLTDTQYF.

The rearrangement uses TRBV27 and TRBJ2-5; 8 bases agree with TRBD1. CDR1 is MNHEY and CDR2 is SMNVEV in the germline V gene (reference sequence). Trimming at V came to 6 bases and at J to 5 bases, leaving 11 bases not matched to a gene. This CDR3 is built from 15 residues. The CDR3 region is CASSKIAGGRETQYF. In nucleotides, the CDR3 is TGTGCCAGCAGCAAAATAGCAGGGGGCAGGGAGACCCAGTACTTC.

The chain couples TRBV27 to TRBJ1-1; TRBD1 matches at 9 bases. The CDR3 sequence is 13 residues long. The V and J ends lost 5 bases and 11 bases, in that order; junction bases with no gene match: 9. Germline assignment: CDR1 MNHEY and CDR2 SMNVEV (reference sequence). CDR3 sequence: CASSPTWTGAAFF. As DNA, the CDR3 is TGTGCCAGCAGTCCTACCTGGACAGGGGCGGCTTTCTTT.

The chain is built from TRBV5-6 and TRBJ2-7; 9 nucleotides agree with TRBD1. The CDR3 loop spans 16 amino acids. After removal of 5 bases from V and 0 bases from J, the junction contained 9 bases not matched to a gene. The V gene's germline CDR1 is SGHDT and CDR2 YYEEEE. CDR3 nucleotide sequence: TGTGCCAGCAGAGCCAGGACAGGGGAAATCTCCTACGAGCAGTACTTC. Its protein is CASRARTGEISYEQYF.

This clone appeared a single time. The chain joins TRBV27 to TRBJ1-5; 7 nucleotides match TRBD1. The CDR3 covers 14 residues. V shed 6 bases and J 6 bases; nucleotides not matched to a gene: 8. CDR1 is MNHEY, CDR2 SMNVEV, per germline (reference sequence). The CDR3 DNA follows: TGTGCCAGCAGGAATCAGGGGGGTGCTCAGCCCCAGCATTTT. This encodes CASRNQGGAQPQHF.

In this sample, this clone turned up once. The V gene is TRBV7-2, the J gene TRBJ2-5; 7 nucleotides agree with TRBD2. Unmatched junction bases numbered 9, after V lost 5 bases and J lost 6 bases. The CDR3 is 14 residues long. CDR1 and CDR2 from the germline V gene are SGHTA and FQGNSA. CDR3 DNA sequence: TGTGCCAGCAGCCGGTGGACTAGTGGACAGACCCAGTACTTC. Translated: CASSRWTSGQTQYF.

The chain has TRBV2 and TRBJ2-1; 8 bases line up with TRBD2. The CDR3 extends over 15 amino acids. J gave up 1 base and V 2 bases, and 1 base lay outside the gene matches. CDR1 SNHLY and CDR2 FYNNEI come from the germline V gene. CDR3 nucleotide sequence: TGTGCCAGCAGTGAAACGGGAGGGTCCTACAATGAGCAGTTCTTC. Its translation is CASSETGGSYNEQFF.

Turning to this clone: The sample holds other DNA sequences that translate to the same CDR3. The V and J genes are TRBV18 and TRBJ1-1; weak D call: TRBD1 (6 bases). The CDR3 covers 13 residues. From germline, CDR1 is KGHSH and CDR2 LQKENI. With 2 bases removed from V and 3 bases from J, the gap between germline ends came to 7 bases. The CDR3 nucleotides are TGTGCCAGCTCACCAAACAGGGACACTGAAGCTTTCTTT. Protein sequence: CASSPNRDTEAFF.

The chain employs TRBV7-9 and TRBJ1-2; D is perhaps TRBD1 (6 bases). The V end was cut by 5 bases, the J end by 8 bases, with 15 bases between. The CDR3 extends over 13 amino acids. Germline-derived CDR1 and CDR2 are SEHNR and FQNEAQ (reference sequence). CDR3 in DNA: TGTGCCAGCAGCCTTGACAGGAATATCGGCTACACCTTC. It yields the protein CASSLDRNIGYTF.

The chain uses TRBV5-1 and TRBJ2-5, with D unclear. V gave up 0 bases and J gave up 4 bases, with 10 bases separating them. The CDR3 has 14 amino acids. Germline V gene sequence: CDR1 SGHRS, CDR2 YFSETQ. CDR3 DNA: TGCGCCAGCAGCTTGGGGGCAGTGGTAGAGACCCAGTACTTC. Protein sequence: CASSLGAVVETQYF.

The V and J genes are TRBV5-1 and TRBJ1-1; 7 bases align to TRBD1. Germline V gene lookup returns CDR1 SGHRS and CDR2 YFSETQ. The CDR3 runs 15 residues. The trim removed 0 bases at V and 5 bases at J, leaving 7 bases unmatched. CDR3 sequence reads: CASSLVEGAITEAFF. The CDR3 bases are TGCGCCAGCAGCTTGGTGGAGGGGGCGATAACTGAAGCTTTCTTT. Combining the CDR3 with reference TRBV5-1 and TRBJ1-1 gives the whole variable domain KAGVTQTPRYLIKTRGQQVTLSCSPISGHRSVSWYQQTPGQGLQFLFEYFSETQRNKGNFPGRFSGRQFSNSRSEMNVSTLELGDSALYLCASSLVEGAITEAFFGQGTRLTVV.

The rearrangement links TRBV18 to TRBJ2-3, with 9 bases identical to TRBD2. This CDR3 is built from 15 residues. Germline CDR1 is KGHSH and CDR2 is LQKENI. Losses at the gene ends were 8 bases for V and 4 bases for J; bases not matched to a gene: 10. In DNA form, the CDR3 reads TGTGCCAGCCTGACCAAAGGCGGGGGGGCAGATACGCAGTATTTT. Its protein is CASLTKGGGADTQYF. The whole variable domain, remainder taken from reference TRBV18 and TRBJ2-3, is NAGVMQNPRHLVRRRGQEARLRCSPMKGHSHVYWYRQLPEEGLKFMVYLQKENIIDESGMPKERFSAEFPKEGPSILRIQQVVRGDSAAYFCASLTKGGGADTQYFGPGTRLTVL.

This chain connects TRBV6-1 to TRBJ1-3, with 8 bases identical to TRBD1. V gave up 3 bases and J gave up 7 bases; unmatched junction bases: 8. The V gene's germline CDR1 is MNHNS and CDR2 SASEGT. The CDR3 is made up of 15 amino acids. The CDR3 loop is CASSDGQGARNTIYF. In DNA, the CDR3 is TGTGCCAGCAGTGACGGCCAGGGGGCGCGGAACACCATATATTTT.

This clone has only one observation. This chain connects TRBV6-1 to TRBJ2-2; 11 bases match TRBD2. Germline CDR1 and CDR2: MNHNS and SASEGT. J was trimmed by 3 bases and V by 1 base; bases with no gene match: 10. This CDR3 comprises 19 residues. CDR3 in DNA: TGTGCCAGCAGTGAAGGTAGGCTAGCGGGGGGCTTGGACACCGGGGAGCTGTTTTTT. The encoded protein is CASSEGRLAGGLDTGELFF.

The chain uses TRBV19 and TRBJ1-3, with D uncertain. Germline values: CDR1 LNHDA, CDR2 SQIVND (reference sequence). This CDR3 is 15 amino acids long. V was cut by 5 bases and J by 0 bases, with 11 bases left in between. The CDR3 loop reads CASSFRVFSGNTIYF. DNA for the CDR3: TGTGCCAGTAGTTTCCGGGTCTTCTCTGGAAACACCATATATTTT. The complete variable domain, with remaining parts taken from reference TRBV19 and TRBJ1-3, reads DGGITQSPKYLFRKEGQNVTLSCEQNLNHDAMYWYRQDPGQGLRLIYYSQIVNDFQKGDIAEGYSVSREKKESFPLTVTSAQKNPTAFYLCASSFRVFSGNTIYFGEGSWLTVV.

Only one count was recorded for this clone. The DNA for the CDR3 is TGTGCCATCAGTGAGGAAAGGGGTGAAAAACTGTTTTTT. As protein: CAISEERGEKLFF. This chain joins TRBV10-3 and TRBJ1-4; D is possibly TRBD1 (5 bases). The CDR3 has 13 residues. Germline values: CDR1 ENHRY, CDR2 SYGVKD. The germline V and J ends were trimmed by 2 bases and 7 bases, with 8 bases remaining between them.

The J gene is TRBJ1-1, the V gene TRBV29-1, with D possibly matching TRBD1 (6 bases). CDR1 is SQVTM and CDR2 is ANQGSEA in the germline V gene. This CDR3 has 13 amino acids. The V gene lost 6 bases and the J gene lost 5 bases, with 16 bases spanning the gap. Here the CDR3 DNA reads TGCAGCGTAACCGGGACAAGGAAAACTGAAGCTTTCTTT. It codes for CSVTGTRKTEAFF.

This sequence joins TRBV5-6 and TRBJ2-5; 8 bases are a match to TRBD1. In germline, CDR1 is SGHDT, CDR2 YYEEEE. The CDR3 totals 16 residues. Unmatched junction bases numbered 9, after V lost 4 bases and J lost 1 base. The CDR3 region has the DNA TGTGCCAGCAGCAGAAGGACAGGGCCAATCCAAGAGACCCAGTACTTC. Amino acid sequence: CASSRRTGPIQETQYF.